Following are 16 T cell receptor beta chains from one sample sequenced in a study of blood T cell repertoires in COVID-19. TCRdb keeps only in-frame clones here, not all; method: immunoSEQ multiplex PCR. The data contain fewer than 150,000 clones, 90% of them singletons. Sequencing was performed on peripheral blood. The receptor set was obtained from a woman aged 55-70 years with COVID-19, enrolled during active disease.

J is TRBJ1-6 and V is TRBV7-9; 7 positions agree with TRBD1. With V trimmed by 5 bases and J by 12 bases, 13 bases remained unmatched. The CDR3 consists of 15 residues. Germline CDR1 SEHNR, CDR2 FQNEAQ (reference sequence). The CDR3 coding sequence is TGTGCCAGCAGCCCCCCGACAGGGTCGAGACGACCCCTCCACTTT. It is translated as CASSPPTGSRRPLHF.

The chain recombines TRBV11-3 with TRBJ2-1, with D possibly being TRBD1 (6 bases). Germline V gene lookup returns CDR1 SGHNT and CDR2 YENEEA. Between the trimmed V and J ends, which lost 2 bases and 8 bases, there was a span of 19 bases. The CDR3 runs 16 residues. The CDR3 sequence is CASSLSAGAGQYEQFF. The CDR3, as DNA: TGTGCCAGCAGCTTATCGGCAGGGGCTGGTCAATATGAGCAGTTCTTC.

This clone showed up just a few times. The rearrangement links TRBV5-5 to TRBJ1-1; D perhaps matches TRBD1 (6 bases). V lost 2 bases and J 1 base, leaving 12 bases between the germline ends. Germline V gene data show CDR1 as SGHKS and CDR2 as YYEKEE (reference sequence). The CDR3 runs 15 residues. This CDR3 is CASSLWGLENTEAFF. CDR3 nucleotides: TGTGCCAGCAGCTTATGGGGGCTCGAGAACACTGAAGCTTTCTTT. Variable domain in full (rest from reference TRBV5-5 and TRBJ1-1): DAGVTQSPTHLIKTRGQQVTLRCSPISGHKSVSWYQQVLGQGPQFIFQYYEKEERGRGNFPDRFSARQFPNYSSELNVNALLLGDSALYLCASSLWGLENTEAFFGQGTRLTVV.

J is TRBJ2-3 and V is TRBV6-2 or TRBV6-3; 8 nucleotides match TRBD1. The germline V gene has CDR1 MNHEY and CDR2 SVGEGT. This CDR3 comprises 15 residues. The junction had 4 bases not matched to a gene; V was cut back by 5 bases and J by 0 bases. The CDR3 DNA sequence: TGTGCCAGCAGTCTCCGACAGGGGAGCACAGATACGCAGTATTTT. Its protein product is CASSLRQGSTDTQYF.

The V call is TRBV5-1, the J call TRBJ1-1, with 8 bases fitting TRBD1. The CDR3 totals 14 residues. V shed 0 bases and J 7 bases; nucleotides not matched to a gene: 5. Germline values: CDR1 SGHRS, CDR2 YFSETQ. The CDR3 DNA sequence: TGCGCCAGCAGCTTGGGGACAGGGCCATTTGAAGCTTTCTTT. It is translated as CASSLGTGPFEAFF.

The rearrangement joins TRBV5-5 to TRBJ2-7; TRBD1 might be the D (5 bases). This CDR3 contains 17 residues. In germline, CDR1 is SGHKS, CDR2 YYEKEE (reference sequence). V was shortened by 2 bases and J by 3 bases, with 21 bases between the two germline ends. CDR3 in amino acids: CASSFADPRDYVYEQYF. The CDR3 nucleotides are TGTGCCAGCAGCTTCGCCGACCCCAGGGATTATGTCTACGAGCAGTACTTC.

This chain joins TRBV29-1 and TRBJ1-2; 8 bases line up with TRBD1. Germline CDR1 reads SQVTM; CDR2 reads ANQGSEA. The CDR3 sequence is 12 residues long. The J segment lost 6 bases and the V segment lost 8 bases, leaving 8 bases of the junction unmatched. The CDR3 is CSSETGVHGYTF. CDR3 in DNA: TGCAGCTCCGAGACAGGGGTTCATGGCTACACCTTC.

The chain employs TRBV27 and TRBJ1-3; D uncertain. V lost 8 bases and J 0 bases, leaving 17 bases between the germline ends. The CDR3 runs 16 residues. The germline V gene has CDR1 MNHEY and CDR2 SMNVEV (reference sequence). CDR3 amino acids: CASPWRKTSSGNTIYF. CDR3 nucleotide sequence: TGTGCCAGCCCCTGGAGGAAGACCTCCTCTGGAAACACCATATATTTT.

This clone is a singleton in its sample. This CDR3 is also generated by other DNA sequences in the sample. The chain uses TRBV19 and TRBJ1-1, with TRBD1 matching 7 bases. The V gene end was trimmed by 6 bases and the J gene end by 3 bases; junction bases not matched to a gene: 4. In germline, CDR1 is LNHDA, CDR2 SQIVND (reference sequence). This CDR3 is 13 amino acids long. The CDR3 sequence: CASSPDRDTEAFF. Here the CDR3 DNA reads TGTGCCAGTAGCCCCGACAGGGACACTGAAGCTTTCTTT.

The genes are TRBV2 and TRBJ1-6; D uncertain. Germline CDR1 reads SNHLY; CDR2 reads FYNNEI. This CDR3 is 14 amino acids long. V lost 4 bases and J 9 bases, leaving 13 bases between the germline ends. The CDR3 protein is CASSGAPRGSPLHF. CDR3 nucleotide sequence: TGTGCCAGCAGTGGGGCCCCCCGGGGTTCACCCCTCCACTTT.

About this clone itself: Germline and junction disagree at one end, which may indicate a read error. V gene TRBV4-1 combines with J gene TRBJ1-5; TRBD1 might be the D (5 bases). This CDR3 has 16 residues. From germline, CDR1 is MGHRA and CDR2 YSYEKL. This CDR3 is CARSRGGVAGNQPQHF. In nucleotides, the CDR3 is TGCGCCCGCAGCCGGGGGGGAGTGGCAGGCAATCAGCCCCAGCATTTT.

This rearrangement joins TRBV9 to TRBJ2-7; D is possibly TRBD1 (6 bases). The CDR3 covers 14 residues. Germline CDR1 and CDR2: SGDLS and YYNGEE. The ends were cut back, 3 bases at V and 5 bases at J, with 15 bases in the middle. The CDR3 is CASSGRQATHEQYF. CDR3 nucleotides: TGTGCCAGCAGCGGGAGACAGGCCACCCACGAGCAGTACTTC. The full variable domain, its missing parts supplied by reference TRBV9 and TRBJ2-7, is DSGVTQTPKHLITATGQRVTLRCSPRSGDLSVYWYQQSLDQGLQFLIQYYNGEERAKGNILERFSAQQFPDLHSELNLSSLELGDSALYFCASSGRQATHEQYFGPGTRLTVT.

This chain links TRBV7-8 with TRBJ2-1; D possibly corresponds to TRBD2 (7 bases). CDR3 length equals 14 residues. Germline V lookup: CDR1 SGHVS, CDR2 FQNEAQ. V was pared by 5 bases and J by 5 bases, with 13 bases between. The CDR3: CASSPRGGDNEQFF. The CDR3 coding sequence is TGTGCCAGCAGCCCCAGGGGAGGGGACAATGAGCAGTTCTTC.

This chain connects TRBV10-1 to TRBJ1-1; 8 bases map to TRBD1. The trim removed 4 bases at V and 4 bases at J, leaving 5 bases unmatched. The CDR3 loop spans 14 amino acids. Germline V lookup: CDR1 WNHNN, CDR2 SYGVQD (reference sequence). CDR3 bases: TGCGCCAGCAGTGTTCCTACAGGGGGCACTGAAGCTTTCTTT. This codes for CASSVPTGGTEAFF.

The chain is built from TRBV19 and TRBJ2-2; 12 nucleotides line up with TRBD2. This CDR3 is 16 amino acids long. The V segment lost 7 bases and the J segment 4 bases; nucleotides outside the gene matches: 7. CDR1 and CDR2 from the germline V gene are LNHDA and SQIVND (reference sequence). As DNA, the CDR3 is TGTGCCAGTACAGCTAGCGGGGGGGAAATCACCGGGGAGCTGTTTTTT. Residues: CASTASGGEITGELFF.

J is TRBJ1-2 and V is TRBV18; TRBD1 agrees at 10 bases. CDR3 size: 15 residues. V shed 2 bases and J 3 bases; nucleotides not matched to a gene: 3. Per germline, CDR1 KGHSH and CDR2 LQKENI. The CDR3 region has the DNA TGTGCCAGCTCACCAAGGGACAGGGGATACTATGGCTACACCTTC. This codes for CASSPRDRGYYGYTF.